A single sample is the source of the 31 T cell receptor beta chains below, sequenced in a study of T-cell memory formation after mild COVID-19. Via MiXCR, TCRdb re-called the 5' RACE reads, giving one row per CDR3 protein. Of fewer than 150,000 distinct CDR3 sequences in the sample, about 17% were seen once. Sequenced material: PBMCs or a T cell subset sorted from them (not recorded which). All receptors come from a man younger than 35 who had mild COVID-19 (a few samples of this study predate the infection). Cell type and time point are not known.

The V gene is TRBV3-1, the J gene TRBJ2-5; possible D gene TRBD2, 6 bases. The germline V and J ends were trimmed by 2 bases and 4 bases, with 14 bases remaining between them. CDR1 and CDR2 (germline): LGHDT, YNNKEL (reference sequence). The CDR3 length is 15 residues. CDR3 loop: CASSQWEAGSETQYF. CDR3 in DNA: TGTGCCAGCAGCCAATGGGAGGCGGGATCAGAGACCCAGTACTTC.

This clonotype was observed a few times. The rearrangement joins TRBV5-6 to TRBJ1-3; D gene uncertain. CDR1 and CDR2 from the germline V gene are SGHDT and YYEEEE. This CDR3 contains 17 residues. The V and J ends lost 4 bases and 0 bases respectively, with 17 bases between them. Here the CDR3 reads CASSLKWMQLSGNTIYF. CDR3 coding DNA: TGTGCCAGCAGCCTCAAATGGATGCAGCTCTCTGGAAACACCATATATTTT.

The rearrangement joins TRBV11-3 to TRBJ2-2; a possible D gene is TRBD2 (6 bases). The CDR3 has 16 residues. The germline V gene has CDR1 SGHNT and CDR2 YENEEA. V lost 7 bases and J 4 bases, leaving 19 bases between the germline ends. For the CDR3, the DNA is TGTGCCAGCAACGCCGTCGGGCAGGAGGGCACCGGGGAGCTGTTTTTT. Amino acids: CASNAVGQEGTGELFF.

This clonotype has more than one count but fewer than ten. This sequence joins TRBV7-2 and TRBJ2-3; the D gene could be TRBD1 or TRBD2 (6 bases each). The CDR3 extends over 19 amino acids. Germline V CDR1 and CDR2: SGHTA, FQGNSA. The V end lost 7 bases, the J end lost 4 bases, and 30 bases lay between the germline ends. CDR3 sequence (DNA): TGTGCCAGCACTCAACCCCTGTTGAGGGGGAAAAGGGGGGCAGATACGCAGTATTTT. Translated, it gives CASTQPLLRGKRGADTQYF.

A remark on this clonotype: At one end the junction does not follow the germline gene, possibly because of a read error. The chain has TRBV11-2 and TRBJ2-2, with a weak D call TRBD1 (6 bases). The CDR3 is 16 residues long. CDR1 is SGHAT, CDR2 FQNNGV, per germline. CDR3 sequence (DNA): TGTGCCAGCAGCCCCCGGACAGCAACGAACACCGGGGAGCGGTTTTTT. Translated: CASSPRTATNTGERFF.

The table lists this clonotype with a few counts. The rearrangement uses TRBV12-3 or TRBV12-4 and TRBJ1-5; D is ambiguous. Trimming removed 2 bases at V and 4 bases at J, with 12 bases between. CDR3 length: 15 amino acids. The CDR3 region is CASSLWAGSNQPQHF. CDR3 coding DNA: TGTGCCAGCAGTTTATGGGCAGGTAGTAATCAGCCCCAGCATTTT.

A few counts support this clonotype. The gene calls are TRBV5-1 and TRBJ2-1; tentatively, D is TRBD1 (6 bases). Per the germline V gene, CDR1 is SGHRS and CDR2 is YFSETQ. This CDR3 contains 15 residues. Trimming shortened V by 3 bases and J by 2 bases, and 12 bases separated the two germline ends. The chain's CDR3 is CASSSRGDTYNEQFF. The DNA for the CDR3 is TGCGCCAGCAGCTCCAGAGGGGACACCTACAATGAGCAGTTCTTC.

This clonotype was recorded a few times. This chain uses TRBV7-6 with TRBJ2-5; D remains unclear. Germline loops: CDR1 SGHVS, CDR2 FNYEAQ. V was clipped by 0 bases and J by 5 bases, with 10 bases between them. The CDR3 runs to 14 residues. The CDR3 region is CASSLAPPRETQYF. In nucleotides, the CDR3 is TGTGCCAGCAGCTTAGCGCCGCCCCGCGAGACCCAGTACTTC.

In this sample, this clonotype turned up once. This rearrangement joins TRBV10-3 to TRBJ1-4; D possibly corresponds to TRBD1 (5 bases). This CDR3 region has 16 residues. Between the trimmed V and J ends, which lost 4 bases and 8 bases, there was a span of 20 bases. Germline V gives CDR1 ENHRY, CDR2 SYGVKD. The CDR3 spells CAISVGSGRLGEKLFF. CDR3 nucleotide sequence: TGTGCCATCAGTGTTGGCTCGGGGCGACTAGGGGAAAAACTGTTTTTT.

V usage is TRBV6-1 and J usage is TRBJ1-1, with D possibly matching TRBD1 (5 bases). From germline, CDR1 is MNHNS and CDR2 SASEGT. CDR3 length: 16 amino acids. The V and J ends lost 9 bases and 0 bases respectively, with 20 bases between them. CDR3 nucleotide sequence: TGTGCCAGTTCATTGACGGGGCCAGATATGAACACTGAAGCTTTCTTT. Amino acids: CASSLTGPDMNTEAFF.

The rearrangement uses TRBV5-4 and TRBJ2-1; 9 bases match TRBD2. V was clipped by 0 bases and J by 3 bases; unmatched bases: 4. The germline V gene encodes CDR1 SGHNT and CDR2 YYREEE (reference sequence). This CDR3 has 16 residues. CDR3: CASSLASGGFYNEQFF. CDR3 nucleotides: TGTGCCAGCAGCTTGGCCAGCGGGGGGTTCTACAATGAGCAGTTCTTC.

This clonotype appeared a few times. The chain carries TRBV20-1 and TRBJ1-3, with D perhaps TRBD1 (5 bases). Germline-derived CDR1 and CDR2 are DFQATT and SNEGSKA (reference sequence). V lost 5 bases to trimming and J lost 4 bases, with 12 bases between them. The CDR3 has 13 amino acids. The CDR3 sequence: CSAARGPGNTIYF. The CDR3 coding sequence is TGCAGTGCTGCGAGGGGTCCCGGAAACACCATATATTTT.

This chain links TRBV20-1 with TRBJ1-4; possible D gene TRBD1, 5 bases. V dropped 3 bases and J dropped 0 bases, with 8 bases sitting between them. This CDR3 comprises 14 residues. The germline V gene has CDR1 DFQATT and CDR2 SNEGSKA (reference sequence). CDR3 protein: CSARGGPTNEKLFF. The CDR3 nucleotides read TGCAGTGCTAGGGGGGGACCAACTAATGAAAAACTGTTTTTT.

The chain joins TRBV6-2 or TRBV6-3 to TRBJ1-1; possible D gene TRBD1, 5 bases. Germline assignment: CDR1 MNHEY and CDR2 SVGEGT. V was pared by 6 bases and J by 11 bases, with 16 bases between. The CDR3 loop spans 12 amino acids. The CDR3 is CASRPITGNAFF. The CDR3 DNA reads as TGTGCCAGCAGACCAATCACAGGTAATGCTTTCTTT.

In its sample, this clonotype was seen a few times. The rearrangement joins TRBV19 to TRBJ1-1, with D perhaps TRBD1 (6 bases). The CDR3 is made up of 12 amino acids. Germline V lookup: CDR1 LNHDA, CDR2 SQIVND (reference sequence). V was pared by 10 bases and J by 1 base, with 10 bases between. The CDR3 protein is CAILTGNTEAFF. CDR3 DNA sequence: TGTGCCATTTTGACAGGGAACACTGAAGCTTTCTTT.

This clonotype has ten or more counts. This sequence joins TRBV27 and TRBJ2-7; 8 nucleotides agree with TRBD2. Germline assignment: CDR1 MNHEY and CDR2 SMNVEV (reference sequence). CDR3 length: 15 residues. J lost 2 bases, V lost 4 bases, and 7 bases had no gene match. In DNA form, the CDR3 reads TGTGCCAGCAGTTCCAACGGGGGGGCCCCCTACGAGCAGTACGTC. Residues: CASSSNGGAPYEQYV.

The chain carries TRBV27 and TRBJ1-5; D remains unclear. The CDR3 contains 14 residues. V lost 0 bases to trimming and J lost 7 bases, with 10 bases between them. The germline V gene has CDR1 MNHEY and CDR2 SMNVEV (reference sequence). The CDR3: CASSLSFREQPQHF. The CDR3 region has the DNA TGTGCCAGCAGTTTATCGTTTAGGGAACAGCCCCAGCATTTT.

This clonotype was seen ten or more times. The chain is built from TRBV12-3 or TRBV12-4 and TRBJ2-2, with D hard to call. V dropped 7 bases and J dropped 2 bases, with 17 bases sitting between them. The CDR3 extends over 16 amino acids. CDR3 DNA: TGTGCCAGCACACACCTTCGGAACATCAACACCGGGGAGCTGTTTTTT. Translated, it gives CASTHLRNINTGELFF.

This clonotype occurred a few times. The CDR3 sequence: CASSPVGQGFEQYF. The DNA of the CDR3 is TGCGCCAGCAGCCCAGTGGGACAGGGGTTTGAGCAGTACTTC. The chain couples TRBV5-1 to TRBJ2-7, with 10 bases aligning to TRBD1. The CDR3 extends over 14 amino acids. Per the germline V gene, CDR1 is SGHRS and CDR2 is YFSETQ. V was clipped by 4 bases and J by 7 bases; unmatched bases: 8.

About this clonotype: This may come from a read error, since a much larger clone is one base off. V usage is TRBV5-6 and J usage is TRBJ2-3, with 10 nucleotides matching TRBD2. The CDR3 totals 16 residues. J lost 5 bases, V lost 4 bases, and 10 bases had no gene match. The germline CDR1 and CDR2 sequences are SGHDT and YYEEEE. The CDR3 sequence: CASSVRLAGAEDTQYF. CDR3 in DNA: TGTGCCAGCAGCGTCCGCCTAGCGGGGGCCGAAGATACGCAGTATTTT. The complete variable domain, with remaining parts taken from reference TRBV5-6 and TRBJ2-3, reads DAGVTQSPTHLIKTRGQQVTLRCSPKSGHDTVSWYQQALGQGPQFIFQYYEEEERQRGNFPDRFSGHQFPNYSSELNVNALLLGDSALYLCASSVRLAGAEDTQYFGPGTRLTVL.

The CDR3 bases are TGTGCCAGCAGCCAGTGGCAGAAAAACACTGAAGCTTTCTTT. It translates to CASSQWQKNTEAFF. The chain combines TRBV14 with TRBJ1-1; D call uncertain. Germline V gene lookup returns CDR1 SGHDN and CDR2 FVKESK. This CDR3 comprises 14 residues. Trimming shortened V by 3 bases and J by 2 bases, and 10 bases separated the two germline ends.

The V and J genes are TRBV18 and TRBJ2-7; 9 bases are shared with TRBD1. CDR3 size: 15 residues. CDR1 is KGHSH and CDR2 is LQKENI in the germline V gene. Trimming at V came to 4 bases and at J to 3 bases, leaving 7 bases not matched to a gene. The CDR3 nucleotides are TGTGCCAGCTCACTCGGGGGACAGGGAATCTACGAGCAGTACTTC. The encoded protein is CASSLGGQGIYEQYF.

This clonotype was detected only a few times. The chain employs TRBV7-9 and TRBJ1-4; 8 bases are shared with TRBD1. The V gene end was trimmed by 2 bases and the J gene end by 7 bases; junction bases not matched to a gene: 21. The V gene's germline CDR1 is SEHNR and CDR2 FQNEAQ (reference sequence). The CDR3 covers 20 residues. The CDR3 nucleotides are TGTGCCAGCAGCTTAAGGCCCTCGAGGGACAGGACGGTTTTGGGTGAAAAACTGTTTTTT. Its protein is CASSLRPSRDRTVLGEKLFF.

The chain joins TRBV2 to TRBJ1-4, with D uncertain. This CDR3 is built from 13 residues. Germline V gene lookup returns CDR1 SNHLY and CDR2 FYNNEI. Trimming left V 8 bases short and J 3 bases short, with 10 bases between. The DNA of the CDR3 is TGTGCCAGCCGCGGGAGCCCTAATGAAAAACTGTTTTTT. It codes for CASRGSPNEKLFF.

The chain carries TRBV20-1 and TRBJ2-3; 10 bases map to TRBD2. CDR1 is DFQATT, CDR2 SNEGSKA, per germline (reference sequence). The CDR3 sequence is 15 residues long. V was clipped by 4 bases and J by 4 bases; unmatched bases: 8. DNA of the CDR3: TGCAGTGCTAACCCGGGACTAGCGTTTTCAGATACGCAGTATTTT. Translated: CSANPGLAFSDTQYF.

V usage is TRBV20-1 and J usage is TRBJ1-3, with D unresolved. V dropped 5 bases and J dropped 0 bases, with 8 bases sitting between them. CDR1 is DFQATT and CDR2 is SNEGSKA in the germline V gene (reference sequence). This CDR3 contains 13 residues. Here the CDR3 reads CSAPGNSGNTIYF. CDR3 DNA sequence: TGCAGTGCTCCGGGCAACTCTGGAAACACCATATATTTT.

The CDR3 sequence: CASSSTTGSDGYTF. CDR3 in DNA: TGCGCCAGCAGCTCCACGACAGGTTCCGATGGCTACACCTTC. The rearrangement joins TRBV5-1 to TRBJ1-2; possibly TRBD1 for D (6 bases). The germline gives CDR1 SGHRS, CDR2 YFSETQ. Trimming pared 3 bases from V and 6 bases from J, leaving 15 bases between. The CDR3 extends over 14 amino acids.

V is TRBV7-8 and J is TRBJ1-1, with no clear D. Trimming pared 5 bases from V and 8 bases from J, leaving 15 bases between. CDR3 length: 13 residues. From germline, CDR1 is SGHVS and CDR2 FQNEAQ. CDR3 in amino acids: CASSATLTGEAFF. The CDR3 coding sequence is TGTGCCAGCAGCGCGACACTTACTGGCGAAGCTTTCTTT.

A word on this clonotype: An end of the junction does not agree with germline; a read error may underlie this. The chain is built from TRBV24-1 and TRBJ2-2; tentative D call: TRBD2 (5 bases). Germline CDR1 and CDR2: KGHDR and SFDVKD. The length of the CDR3 is 14 residues. The CDR3 region is CATSGRASTGELIF. CDR3 nucleotide sequence: TGTGCCACCAGTGGACGGGCGAGCACCGGGGAGCTGATTTTT.

This clonotype was counted a few times. V is TRBV7-2 and J is TRBJ2-7; tentatively, D is TRBD2 (5 bases). The germline V gene has CDR1 SGHTA and CDR2 FQGNSA. CDR3 length: 14 amino acids. V dropped 0 bases and J dropped 4 bases, with 10 bases sitting between them. The CDR3 sequence is CASSLARTVYEQYF. CDR3 sequence (DNA): TGTGCCAGCAGCTTAGCGAGGACTGTTTACGAGCAGTACTTC.

This clonotype turned up a few times. V gene TRBV12-3 or TRBV12-4 combines with J gene TRBJ2-5; the D gene is possibly TRBD1 (5 bases). This CDR3 contains 13 residues. V was shortened by 4 bases and J by 5 bases, with 11 bases between the two germline ends. The CDR3, as DNA: TGTGCCAGCAGTTCCAGGGTGGTGGAGACCCAGTACTTC. It codes for CASSSRVVETQYF.